Listed below are T cell receptor beta chains from one sample, sequenced in a study of blood T cell repertoires in COVID-19. Some clones are missing from TCRdb's copy, which holds only in-frame ones; the method was immunoSEQ multiplex PCR. This table holds 200,000 to 250,000 clones, 80% to 85% found once. Sequenced input: peripheral blood. These receptors were taken from a woman aged 30 to 39 who had recovered from COVID-19. Each CDR3 is given with its conserved first and last residue. D genes are given only for firm matches. A clone size is listed for some rows: how often the clone was seen (once, few, many), or a class if it is expanded.

j_gene: TRBJ1-3
abundance: few
v_gene: TRBV30
d_gene: NA
CDR3aa: CAWSPSRISGNTIYF
CDR3nt: TGTGCCTGGAGTCCAAGCAGGATTTCTGGAAACACCATATATTTT

j_gene: TRBJ2-1
abundance: NA
v_gene: TRBV3-1/TRBV3-2
d_gene: NA
CDR3aa: CASSDRDFPYNEQFF
CDR3nt: TGTGCCAGCAGTGACCGGGACTTTCCCTACAATGAGCAGTTCTTC

j_gene: TRBJ2-5
abundance: once
v_gene: TRBV4-1
d_gene: NA
CDR3aa: CASSQESPGLIIGTQYF
CDR3nt: TGCGCCAGCAGCCAAGAGTCCCCGGGTCTAATTATAGGGACCCAGTACTTC

j_gene: TRBJ2-5
abundance: NA
v_gene: TRBV5-1
d_gene: TRBD1
CDR3aa: CASSLDRGKETQYF
CDR3nt: TGCGCCAGCAGCTTGGACAGGGGGAAAGAGACCCAGTACTTC

j_gene: TRBJ1-4
abundance: once
v_gene: TRBV28
d_gene: NA
CDR3aa: CASSSQYHGSTNEKLFF
CDR3nt: TGTGCCAGCAGTTCCCAATACCACGGTTCAACTAATGAAAAACTGTTTTTT

j_gene: TRBJ2-1
abundance: few
v_gene: TRBV5-1
d_gene: NA
CDR3aa: CASSLGDNEQFF
CDR3nt: TGCGCCAGCAGCTTGGGAGATAATGAGCAGTTCTTC

j_gene: TRBJ1-4
abundance: NA
v_gene: TRBV2
d_gene: TRBD1
CDR3aa: CASRGQPNEKLFF
CDR3nt: TGTGCCAGCAGGGGACAGCCTAATGAAAAACTGTTTTTT

j_gene: TRBJ2-6
abundance: once
v_gene: TRBV14
d_gene: TRBD1
CDR3aa: CASSQQGASGANVLTF
CDR3nt: TGTGCCAGCAGCCAACAGGGGGCGTCAGGGGCCAACGTCCTGACTTTC

j_gene: TRBJ1-5
abundance: NA
v_gene: TRBV2
d_gene: NA
CDR3aa: CASRITANQPQHF
CDR3nt: TGTGCCAGCAGAATAACAGCAAATCAGCCCCAGCATTTT

j_gene: TRBJ1-1
abundance: NA
v_gene: TRBV7-9
d_gene: TRBD1
CDR3aa: CASSLQGGTEAFF
CDR3nt: TGTGCCAGCAGCTTGCAGGGGGGCACTGAAGCTTTCTTT

j_gene: TRBJ1-1
abundance: NA
v_gene: TRBV30
d_gene: TRBD1
CDR3aa: CAWSVEGGAYTEAFF
CDR3nt: TGTGCCTGGAGTGTAGAAGGGGGCGCTTACACTGAAGCTTTCTTT

j_gene: TRBJ2-5
abundance: NA
v_gene: TRBV9
d_gene: TRBD2
CDR3aa: CASSVASGGPETQYF
CDR3nt: TGTGCCAGCAGCGTAGCTAGCGGGGGGCCGGAGACCCAGTACTTC

j_gene: TRBJ1-1
abundance: NA
v_gene: TRBV7-3
d_gene: NA
CDR3aa: CASSHSGVNTEAFF
CDR3nt: TGTGCCAGCAGCCATTCCGGGGTCAACACTGAAGCTTTCTTT

j_gene: TRBJ2-2
abundance: NA
v_gene: TRBV6-5
d_gene: NA
CDR3aa: CASSSRVANTGELFF
CDR3nt: TGTGCCAGCAGTTCCAGGGTTGCGAACACCGGGGAGCTGTTTTTT

j_gene: TRBJ1-1
abundance: NA
v_gene: TRBV6-1
d_gene: NA
CDR3aa: CASSEALGGGNTEAFF
CDR3nt: TGTGCCAGCAGTGAAGCGCTCGGCGGCGGGAACACTGAAGCTTTCTTT

j_gene: TRBJ2-3
abundance: NA
v_gene: TRBV9
d_gene: TRBD2
CDR3aa: CASSATSEFLDTQYF
CDR3nt: TGTGCCAGCAGCGCGACTAGCGAGTTTCTAGATACGCAGTATTTT

j_gene: TRBJ2-5
abundance: NA
v_gene: TRBV12-3/TRBV12-4
d_gene: NA
CDR3aa: CASSFGSEETQYF
CDR3nt: TGTGCCAGCAGCTTCGGGTCGGAAGAGACCCAGTACTTC

j_gene: TRBJ2-7
abundance: once
v_gene: TRBV10-3
d_gene: TRBD2
CDR3aa: CAISGTRGGSYEQYF
CDR3nt: TGTGCCATCAGTGGGACCCGCGGGGGCTCCTACGAGCAGTACTTC

j_gene: TRBJ1-2
abundance: NA
v_gene: TRBV5-1
d_gene: NA
CDR3aa: CASSLREANYGYTF
CDR3nt: TGCGCCAGCAGCTTACGGGAGGCTAACTATGGCTACACCTTC

j_gene: TRBJ2-5
abundance: NA
v_gene: TRBV19
d_gene: TRBD1
CDR3aa: CASSPQGQSKTQYF
CDR3nt: TGTGCCAGTAGTCCCCAGGGACAGTCGAAGACCCAGTACTTC

j_gene: TRBJ2-7
abundance: NA
v_gene: TRBV18
d_gene: NA
CDR3aa: CASSQVGSVYEQYF
CDR3nt: TGTGCCAGCTCACAAGTCGGCAGCGTCTACGAGCAGTACTTC

j_gene: TRBJ2-1
abundance: NA
v_gene: TRBV5-5
d_gene: TRBD2
CDR3aa: CASSLLAGPYNEQFF
CDR3nt: TGTGCCAGCAGCTTGCTAGCGGGACCCTACAATGAGCAGTTCTTC

j_gene: TRBJ2-3
abundance: NA
v_gene: TRBV19
d_gene: NA
CDR3aa: CASSYRGTDTQYF
CDR3nt: TGTGCCAGTAGTTACCGGGGCACAGATACGCAGTATTTT

j_gene: TRBJ2-5
abundance: NA
v_gene: TRBV11-3
d_gene: TRBD2
CDR3aa: CASSLGEGTTIQETQYF
CDR3nt: TGTGCCAGCAGCTTAGGAGAAGGGACTACCATCCAAGAGACCCAGTACTTC

j_gene: TRBJ2-5
abundance: once
v_gene: TRBV6-5
d_gene: TRBD1
CDR3aa: CASRGGGQGQETQYF
CDR3nt: TGTGCCAGCAGAGGAGGGGGACAGGGCCAGGAGACCCAGTACTTC

j_gene: TRBJ2-5
abundance: NA
v_gene: TRBV6-5
d_gene: TRBD1
CDR3aa: CASNTGQGASQTQYF
CDR3nt: TGTGCCAGCAACACGGGACAGGGGGCTTCGCAGACCCAGTACTTC

j_gene: TRBJ1-4
abundance: NA
v_gene: TRBV28
d_gene: TRBD1
CDR3aa: CASSPDRARNEKLFF
CDR3nt: TGTGCCAGCAGCCCCGACAGGGCAAGGAATGAAAAACTGTTTTTT

j_gene: TRBJ2-5
abundance: NA
v_gene: TRBV5-4
d_gene: TRBD2
CDR3aa: CASRSGTSGQETQYF
CDR3nt: TGTGCCAGCAGATCCGGGACTAGCGGACAAGAGACCCAGTACTTC

j_gene: TRBJ2-1
abundance: NA
v_gene: TRBV5-6
d_gene: TRBD2
CDR3aa: CASSPWTSGRTWNEQFF
CDR3nt: TGTGCCAGCAGCCCATGGACTAGCGGGAGGACTTGGAATGAGCAGTTCTTC

j_gene: TRBJ2-5
abundance: NA
v_gene: TRBV7-9
d_gene: TRBD2
CDR3aa: CASSSTGGETQYF
CDR3nt: TGTGCCAGCAGCTCGACCGGGGGGGAGACCCAGTACTTC

j_gene: TRBJ2-5
abundance: NA
v_gene: TRBV9
d_gene: NA
CDR3aa: CASSGTGWGQETQYF
CDR3nt: TGTGCCAGCAGCGGTACAGGGTGGGGGCAAGAGACCCAGTACTTC

j_gene: TRBJ2-7
abundance: NA
v_gene: TRBV10-3
d_gene: NA
CDR3aa: CASSGTSSYEQYF
CDR3nt: TGTGCCAGCTCCGGGACTTCATCATACGAGCAGTACTTC

j_gene: TRBJ2-7
abundance: NA
v_gene: TRBV6-5
d_gene: TRBD2
CDR3aa: CASSYSVGGSYEQYF
CDR3nt: TGTGCCAGCAGTTACTCAGTGGGGGGGAGCTACGAGCAGTACTTC

j_gene: TRBJ1-6
abundance: once
v_gene: TRBV6-5
d_gene: NA
CDR3aa: CASSLRENAPLHF
CDR3nt: TGTGCCAGCTCCCTTAGAGAGAATGCACCCCTCCACTTT

j_gene: TRBJ2-1
abundance: NA
v_gene: TRBV2
d_gene: TRBD1
CDR3aa: CASIADRGDNEQFF
CDR3nt: TGTGCCAGCATTGCGGACAGGGGGGACAATGAGCAGTTCTTC

j_gene: TRBJ1-3
abundance: NA
v_gene: TRBV27
d_gene: NA
CDR3aa: CASSSSTGAGNTIYF
CDR3nt: TGTGCCAGCAGTTCATCGACAGGAGCGGGAAACACCATATATTTT

j_gene: TRBJ1-5
abundance: NA
v_gene: TRBV12-3/TRBV12-4
d_gene: NA
CDR3aa: CASSLGTHQPQHF
CDR3nt: TGTGCCAGCAGTTTAGGGACTCATCAGCCCCAGCATTTT

j_gene: TRBJ2-1
abundance: few
v_gene: TRBV19
d_gene: NA
CDR3aa: CASSSAEPNNEQFF
CDR3nt: TGTGCCAGTAGTTCGGCGGAGCCGAACAATGAGCAGTTCTTC

j_gene: TRBJ1-1
abundance: NA
v_gene: TRBV5-1
d_gene: TRBD1
CDR3aa: CASSLVGQGATEAFF
CDR3nt: TGCGCCAGCAGCTTGGTGGGACAGGGGGCCACTGAAGCTTTCTTT

j_gene: TRBJ2-3
abundance: NA
v_gene: TRBV11-3
d_gene: NA
CDR3aa: CASSSITASTDTQYF
CDR3nt: TGTGCCAGCAGCTCGATTACAGCCTCTACAGATACGCAGTATTTT

j_gene: TRBJ2-3
abundance: NA
v_gene: TRBV5-1
d_gene: NA
CDR3aa: CASNREGDTQYF
CDR3nt: TGCGCCAGCAATCGGGAAGGGGATACGCAGTATTTT

j_gene: TRBJ1-2
abundance: once
v_gene: TRBV30
d_gene: NA
CDR3aa: CAWSVGGDYGYTF
CDR3nt: TGTGCCTGGAGTGTCGGGGGGGACTATGGCTACACCTTC

j_gene: TRBJ2-5
abundance: NA
v_gene: TRBV5-6
d_gene: TRBD1
CDR3aa: CASSSDTGVQETQYF
CDR3nt: TGTGCCAGCAGCTCAGACACAGGGGTGCAAGAGACCCAGTACTTC

j_gene: TRBJ2-7
abundance: NA
v_gene: TRBV5-1
d_gene: TRBD2
CDR3aa: CASSLSGTTAYEQYF
CDR3nt: TGCGCCAGCAGCCTTTCCGGGACTACTGCCTACGAGCAGTACTTC

j_gene: TRBJ2-7
abundance: once
v_gene: TRBV6-5
d_gene: TRBD2
CDR3aa: CASSSLAGGSSYEQYF
CDR3nt: TGTGCCAGCAGTTCTCTAGCGGGAGGGAGCTCCTACGAGCAGTACTTC

j_gene: TRBJ2-2
abundance: NA
v_gene: TRBV30
d_gene: NA
CDR3aa: CAWSVPGGYTGELFF
CDR3nt: TGTGCCTGGAGTGTACCTGGAGGGTACACCGGGGAGCTGTTTTTT

j_gene: TRBJ2-1
abundance: NA
v_gene: TRBV7-2
d_gene: NA
CDR3aa: CASSLDPDSSYNEQFF
CDR3nt: TGTGCCAGCAGCTTAGACCCGGACAGCTCCTACAATGAGCAGTTCTTC

j_gene: TRBJ1-2
abundance: once
v_gene: TRBV27
d_gene: NA
CDR3aa: CASSTSRGSLYGYTF
CDR3nt: TGTGCCAGCAGTACAAGCAGGGGTTCCCTTTATGGCTACACCTTC

j_gene: TRBJ2-2
abundance: NA
v_gene: TRBV11-2
d_gene: TRBD2
CDR3aa: CASSLGLADTGELFF
CDR3nt: TGTGCCAGCAGCCTCGGACTAGCGGACACCGGGGAGCTGTTTTTT

j_gene: TRBJ2-1
abundance: NA
v_gene: TRBV12-5
d_gene: NA
CDR3aa: CASGPYGQDNEQFF
CDR3nt: TGTGCTAGTGGCCCCTACGGTCAGGACAATGAGCAGTTCTTC

j_gene: TRBJ2-5
abundance: NA
v_gene: TRBV28
d_gene: NA
CDR3aa: CASSREEWETQYF
CDR3nt: TGTGCCAGCTCTAGGGAGGAATGGGAGACCCAGTACTTC

j_gene: TRBJ2-7
abundance: NA
v_gene: TRBV6-1
d_gene: TRBD2
CDR3aa: CASSELGTRSAGQYF
CDR3nt: TGTGCCAGCAGTGAACTGGGGACTAGGTCCGCAGGGCAGTACTTC

j_gene: TRBJ2-7
abundance: few
v_gene: TRBV29-1
d_gene: TRBD2
CDR3aa: CSVGRRLASDEQYF
CDR3nt: TGCAGCGTGGGACGTCGACTAGCGTCCGACGAGCAGTACTTC

j_gene: TRBJ2-3
abundance: NA
v_gene: TRBV6-2/TRBV6-3
d_gene: NA
CDR3aa: CASSWRRDTQYF
CDR3nt: TGTGCCAGCAGTTGGCGGAGGGATACGCAGTATTTT